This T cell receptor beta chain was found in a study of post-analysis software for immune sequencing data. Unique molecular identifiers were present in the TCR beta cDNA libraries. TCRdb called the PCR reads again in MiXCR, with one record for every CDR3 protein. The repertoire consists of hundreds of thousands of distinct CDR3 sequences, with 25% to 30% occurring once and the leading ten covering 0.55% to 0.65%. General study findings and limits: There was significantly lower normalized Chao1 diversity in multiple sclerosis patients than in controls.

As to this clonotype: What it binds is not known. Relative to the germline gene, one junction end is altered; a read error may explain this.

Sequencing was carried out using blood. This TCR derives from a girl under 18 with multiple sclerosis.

The CDR3 loop reads CSASRQGNTEVFF. The CDR3 DNA reads as TGCAGTGCTAGTAGACAGGGGAACACTGAAGTTTTCTTT. The genes are TRBV20-1 and TRBJ1-1; 8 bases are a match to TRBD1. The CDR3 length is 13 residues. Germline V gene data show CDR1 as DFQATT and CDR2 as SNEGSKA (reference sequence).